These 27 T cell receptor beta chains were sequenced from one sample in a study of breast tumors, draining lymph nodes, adjacent tissues. TCRdb ran MiXCR on the multiplex PCR reads and lists one entry per CDR3 protein. The sample carries some 170,000 distinct CDR3 sequences, 30% to 40% recorded once. The lymph nodes were axillary draining lymph nodes from breast cancer patients. Sequenced material: axillary lymph node tissue. The receptors were sampled from a female donor with breast cancer. Some clones in this sample may be carry-over from other donors' samples.

Note on this clonotype: Mismatch with germline at one junction end may stem from a read error. The V call is TRBV9, the J call TRBJ2-4; D perhaps matches TRBD1 (6 bases). CDR1 SGDLS and CDR2 YYNGEE come from the germline V gene. This CDR3 region has 14 residues. The DNA for the CDR3 is TGTGCCAGCAGCGGGGGACACGTAAAAAACATTCAGTCCTTC. Its translation is CASSGGHVKNIQSF.

The rearrangement joins TRBV9 to TRBJ2-1; the match to TRBD2 covers 7 bases. CDR1 is SGDLS, CDR2 YYNGEE, per germline. The CDR3 spans 14 residues. V trimming: 0 bases; J trimming: 6 bases; junction bases outside the gene matches: 3. The CDR3 nucleotides are TGTGCCAGCAGCGTAGGGGGGGGATTCAATGAGCAGTTCTTC. Translation gives CASSVGGGFNEQFF.

This clonotype was recorded at least ten times. V gene TRBV6-6 combines with J gene TRBJ2-7, with 15 bases matching TRBD2. V gave up 5 bases and J gave up 7 bases; unmatched junction bases: 3. Germline V gene sequence: CDR1 MNHNY, CDR2 SVGAGI (reference sequence). CDR3 length equals 14 residues. Here the CDR3 DNA reads TGTGCCAGCAGTGCCGGGACTAGCGGGGGGGAGCAGTACTTC. Translated: CASSAGTSGGEQYF.

This clonotype was seen many times. The chain carries TRBV6-6 and TRBJ2-7, with 8 bases fitting TRBD1. The CDR3 loop spans 15 amino acids. V lost 2 bases and J lost 7; bases outside the gene matches: 10. Germline-derived CDR1 and CDR2 are MNHNY and SVGAGI (reference sequence). Here the CDR3 reads CASSYEGQGIMEQYF. Written as DNA, the CDR3 is TGTGCCAGCAGTTACGAAGGACAGGGTATCATGGAGCAGTACTTC.

This clonotype appeared many times. The chain combines TRBV18 with TRBJ2-5, with a tentative D call TRBD1 (6 bases). There are 13 residues in the CDR3. V shed 3 bases and J shed 2 bases, with 7 bases lying between them. The germline V gene has CDR1 KGHSH and CDR2 LQKENI. The CDR3 loop is CASSPGQQETQYF. The CDR3 region has the DNA TGTGCCAGCTCACCCGGACAGCAAGAGACCCAGTACTTC.

This clonotype was found many times. The rearrangement links TRBV2 to TRBJ2-7, with 9 bases that match TRBD2. The CDR3 runs 13 residues. The germline V gene encodes CDR1 SNHLY and CDR2 FYNNEI. The CDR3 here is CATWRGGNYEQYF. The CDR3 DNA reads as TGTGCGACGTGGCGGGGGGGGAACTACGAGCAGTACTTC.

Of note for this clonotype: A much bigger clone sits one base away, suggesting this may be a read error. V and J are TRBV28 and TRBJ2-1; TRBD2 is a possible D gene (5 bases). Per germline, CDR1 MDHEN and CDR2 SYDVKM. The CDR3 has 15 amino acids. In DNA form, the CDR3 reads TGTGCCAGCAGTGTAGCGCCCAGCTCCTACAATGAGCAGCTCTTC. Encoded protein: CASSVAPSSYNEQLF.

On this clonotype itself: At one end the junction does not follow the germline gene, possibly because of a read error. This chain connects TRBV7-7 to TRBJ1-1; 8 nucleotides line up with TRBD1. The length of the CDR3 is 14 residues. Germline V CDR1 and CDR2: SSHAT, FNYEAQ (reference sequence). DNA of the CDR3: TGTGCTAGCAGCTTTGGACAGGGCGGAACTGAAGCTTTCTTT. This sequence encodes CASSFGQGGTEAFF.

A word on this clonotype: This likely comes from a read error, as the CDR3 has no conserved phenylalanine or tryptophan at its end. The chain links TRBV18 to TRBJ1-6, with D possibly TRBD1 on 6 matching bases. This CDR3 has 13 residues. The germline gives CDR1 KGHSH, CDR2 LQKENI. The CDR3 loop is CASSSQGDSPLHL. CDR3 in DNA: TGCGCCAGCTCGTCACAGGGTGATTCACCCCTCCACCTT.

The rearrangement uses TRBV5-1 and TRBJ1-1; D remains unclear. Between the trimmed V and J ends, which lost 4 bases and 1 base, there was a span of 11 bases. CDR3 size: 14 residues. Germline-derived CDR1 and CDR2 are SGHRS and YFSETQ. DNA for the CDR3: TGCGCCAGCAGCCCTCGGGCGGGGAACACTGAAGCTTTCTTT. It specifies CASSPRAGNTEAFF.

The CDR3 nucleotides are TGTGCCAGCAGCAAGAGTCGACTAGCGGGGATCTACAATGAGCAGTTCTTC. This translates into CASSKSRLAGIYNEQFF. The chain links TRBV2 to TRBJ2-1; TRBD2 matches 11 bases. The CDR3 extends over 17 amino acids. With V trimmed by 6 bases and J by 3 bases, 10 bases remained unmatched. Germline V gene sequence: CDR1 SNHLY, CDR2 FYNNEI. The entire variable domain, with the rest obtained from reference TRBV2 and TRBJ2-1, is as follows: EPEVTQTPSHQVTQMGQEVILRCVPISNHLYFYWYRQILGQKVEFLVSFYNNEISEKSEIFDDQFSVERPDGSNFTLKIRSTKLEDSAMYFCASSKSRLAGIYNEQFFGPGTRLTVL.

This clonotype was counted ten times or more. The J gene is TRBJ2-3, the V gene TRBV9, with D perhaps TRBD2 (5 bases). Germline V lookup: CDR1 SGDLS, CDR2 YYNGEE. CDR3 size: 16 residues. Trimming took 0 bases from V and 5 from J, leaving 16 bases between them. The CDR3 reads CASSVAKAVNLDTQYF. The CDR3 region has the DNA TGTGCCAGCAGCGTAGCGAAAGCGGTAAACTTAGATACGCAGTATTTT.

This sequence joins TRBV11-2 and TRBJ1-1, with D possibly matching TRBD1 (5 bases). This CDR3 contains 15 residues. Trimming stripped 0 bases from V and 0 bases from J, with 8 bases between. CDR1 is SGHAT, CDR2 FQNNGV, per germline. CDR3: CASSLEPGMNTEAFF. The DNA of the CDR3 is TGTGCCAGCAGCTTAGAGCCAGGGATGAACACTGAAGCTTTCTTT. Full variable domain (missing parts from reference TRBV11-2 and TRBJ1-1): EAGVAQSPRYKIIEKRQSVAFWCNPISGHATLYWYQQILGQGPKLLIQFQNNGVVDDSQLPKDRFSAERLKGVDSTLKIQPAKLEDSAVYLCASSLEPGMNTEAFFGQGTRLTVV.

This clonotype was picked up many times. This rearrangement joins TRBV28 to TRBJ2-2, with D perhaps TRBD2 (6 bases). V gave up 6 bases and J gave up 3 bases, with 14 bases separating them. The CDR3 loop spans 15 amino acids. CDR1 and CDR2 from the germline V gene are MDHEN and SYDVKM. The CDR3 nucleotides are TGTGCCAGCAGGCCCGCGGGATTTGACACCGGGGAGCTGTTTTTT. Protein product: CASRPAGFDTGELFF.

In this sample, this clonotype turned up a few times. The chain employs TRBV5-1 and TRBJ1-1; no reliable D call. This CDR3 has 14 amino acids. From germline, CDR1 is SGHRS and CDR2 YFSETQ. Trimming removed 2 bases from V and 0 bases from J, with 8 bases in between. The chain's CDR3 is CASSFDGVNTEAFF. DNA of the CDR3: TGCGCCAGCAGCTTTGACGGCGTGAACACTGAAGCTTTCTTT.

This clonotype was seen repeatedly, ten times or more. The CDR3 reads CASQDRNYEQYF. As DNA, the CDR3 is TGTGCCAGCCAGGACAGGAACTACGAGCAGTACTTC. The chain uses TRBV3-1 and TRBJ2-7, with 7 bases fitting TRBD1. V gave up 8 bases and J gave up 3 bases; unmatched junction bases: 4. This CDR3 has 12 residues. Germline-derived CDR1 and CDR2 are LGHDT and YNNKEL (reference sequence).

This clonotype showed up many times. This chain uses TRBV7-8 with TRBJ2-2; tentatively, D is TRBD2 (5 bases). Trimming pared 11 bases from V and 1 base from J, leaving 14 bases between. CDR1 is SGHVS and CDR2 is FQNEAQ in the germline V gene. The CDR3 sequence is 14 residues long. The CDR3 here is CAYPRGLNTGELFF. CDR3 nucleotide sequence: TGTGCCTATCCCCGGGGATTGAACACCGGGGAGCTGTTTTTT.

This clonotype was recorded at least ten times. This may be a read error: a much more frequent sequence differs by one nucleotide. J is TRBJ2-7 and V is TRBV20-1, with a tentative D call TRBD1 (6 bases). V lost 5 bases, J lost 6 bases, and 20 bases lay in between. Germline V gene lookup returns CDR1 DFQATT and CDR2 SNEGSKA (reference sequence). This CDR3 is 14 amino acids long. In DNA form, the CDR3 reads TGCAGTGCTTGGTTGCGACAGGAGAACTCCGAGCAGTACTTC. As protein: CSAWLRQENSEQYF.

This clonotype was seen a few times. This may come from a read error, since a much larger clone is one base off. The chain combines TRBV20-1 with TRBJ2-7; 7 bases line up with TRBD1. Germline V gives CDR1 DFQATT, CDR2 SNEGSKA (reference sequence). The trim removed 5 bases at V and 2 bases at J, leaving 12 bases unmatched. The CDR3 extends over 15 amino acids. CDR3 DNA sequence: TGCAGTGCTCCCCATGGGGACAGACCACCCTACGAGCAGTACTTC. This encodes CSAPHGDRPPYEQYF.

The table lists this clonotype with many counts. V gene TRBV5-1 combines with J gene TRBJ1-3; D unresolved. V was pared by 0 bases and J by 1 base, with 11 bases between. The CDR3 length is 16 residues. Germline loops: CDR1 SGHRS, CDR2 YFSETQ. CDR3 residues: CASSLEAGRSGNTIYF. The CDR3 DNA sequence: TGCGCCAGCAGCTTGGAGGCAGGCCGGTCTGGAAACACCATATATTTT. Variable domain in full (rest from reference TRBV5-1 and TRBJ1-3): KAGVTQTPRYLIKTRGQQVTLSCSPISGHRSVSWYQQTPGQGLQFLFEYFSETQRNKGNFPGRFSGRQFSNSRSEMNVSTLELGDSALYLCASSLEAGRSGNTIYFGEGSWLTVV.

This clonotype was detected only a few times. The J gene is TRBJ2-2, the V gene TRBV6-2 or TRBV6-3, with TRBD1 matching 7 bases. Germline V gives CDR1 MNHEY, CDR2 SVGEGT. J lost 1 base, V lost 6 bases, and 5 bases had no gene match. The CDR3 runs 15 residues. DNA of the CDR3: TGTGCCAGCAGCCCGACAGGGCTGAACACCGGGGAGCTGTTTTTT. This codes for CASSPTGLNTGELFF.

This clonotype showed up just once. The V gene is TRBV2, the J gene TRBJ2-6; D is unclear. V gave up 11 bases and J gave up 4 bases, with 15 bases separating them. Germline V gene data show CDR1 as SNHLY and CDR2 as FYNNEI. This CDR3 has 14 residues. DNA of the CDR3: TGTGCCGGAAAGATAGGGATCGGGGCCAACGTCCTGACTTTC. Protein: CAGKIGIGANVLTF.

Details on this clonotype: A much larger clonotype is one base distant, so this may be a read error. J is TRBJ1-4 and V is TRBV27; the match to TRBD1 covers 10 bases. The CDR3 extends over 17 amino acids. Germline V gene sequence: CDR1 MNHEY, CDR2 SMNVEV (reference sequence). The ends lost 8 bases at V and 2 bases at J; junction bases unmatched: 11. As DNA, the CDR3 is TGTGCCAGCGGTCCTCGGGACAGGGGAATCACTAATGAAAAACTGTTTTTT. It is translated as CASGPRDRGITNEKLFF.

This clonotype was recorded many times. The chain is built from TRBV6-2 or TRBV6-3 and TRBJ2-7; possible D gene TRBD2, 5 bases. Trimming removed 8 bases at V and 7 bases at J, with 18 bases between. CDR3 size: 13 residues. The germline V gene encodes CDR1 MNHEY and CDR2 SVGEGT. The CDR3 DNA follows: TGTGCCAGCGGTCGGGCAGATTGGAGGGAGCAGTACTTC. This codes for CASGRADWREQYF.

The J gene is TRBJ1-2, the V gene TRBV2; TRBD1 agrees at 9 bases. The CDR3 loop spans 17 amino acids. Trimming took 4 bases from V and 6 from J; bases not matched to a gene: 15. Germline assignment: CDR1 SNHLY and CDR2 FYNNEI. The CDR3 reads CASSAGQGIRREDGYTF. The CDR3, as DNA: TGTGCCAGCAGTGCCGGACAGGGGATAAGGCGTGAAGATGGCTACACCTTC.

V gene TRBV6-4 combines with J gene TRBJ1-1; D is perhaps TRBD1 (5 bases). CDR1 MRHNA and CDR2 SNTAGT come from the germline V gene. V dropped 5 bases and J dropped 0 bases, with 19 bases sitting between them. CDR3 length: 17 residues. The CDR3 is CASSYPVGRFLNTEAFF. Written as DNA, the CDR3 is TGTGCCAGCAGTTACCCGGTGGGGCGATTTTTGAACACTGAAGCTTTCTTT.

This clonotype was observed a few times. A read error may be the cause here, since a much bigger clone is one base away. The chain is built from TRBV20-1 and TRBJ1-5; 9 nucleotides align to TRBD1. Germline CDR1 is DFQATT and CDR2 is SNEGSKA (reference sequence). CDR3 length equals 15 residues. The junction had 7 bases not matched to a gene; V was cut back by 1 base and J by 6 bases. CDR3 DNA: TGCAGTGCTAGAGGGGACAGGGCATTTACTCAGCCCCAGCATTTT. Amino acids: CSARGDRAFTQPQHF.